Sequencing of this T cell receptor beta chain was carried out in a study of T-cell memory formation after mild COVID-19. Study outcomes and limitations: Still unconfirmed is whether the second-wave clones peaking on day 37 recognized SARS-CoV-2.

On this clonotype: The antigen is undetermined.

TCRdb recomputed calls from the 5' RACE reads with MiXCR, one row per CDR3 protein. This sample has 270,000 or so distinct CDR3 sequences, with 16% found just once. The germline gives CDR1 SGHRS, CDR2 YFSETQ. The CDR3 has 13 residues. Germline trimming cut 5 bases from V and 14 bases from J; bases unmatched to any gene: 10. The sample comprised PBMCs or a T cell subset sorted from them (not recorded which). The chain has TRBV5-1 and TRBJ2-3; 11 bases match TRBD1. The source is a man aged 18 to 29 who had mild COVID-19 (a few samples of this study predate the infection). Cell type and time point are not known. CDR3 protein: CASSWTGGKIMYF. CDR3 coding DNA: TGCGCCAGCAGTTGGACAGGGGGCAAAATTATGTATTTT. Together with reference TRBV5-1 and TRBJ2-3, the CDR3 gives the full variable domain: KAGVTQTPRYLIKTRGQQVTLSCSPISGHRSVSWYQQTPGQGLQFLFEYFSETQRNKGNFPGRFSGRQFSNSRSEMNVSTLELGDSALYLCASSWTGGKIMYFGPGTRLTVL.